The source of this TCR beta chain is a study of cytomegalovirus exposure and HLA in healthy donors. Study-wide points: The availability of immune exposure information extended only to CMV serostatus. In the analysis, some V segments, TRBV6-2 and TRBV6-3 included, were excluded as indistinguishable. TCR beta V segments were, for the most part, productive about 87% or about 30% of the time in an earlier analysis. By HLA locus, TCR association rates varied in a later analysis, with DRB1 showing the most and HLA-C the fewest.

A word on this clone: No antigen is known for it.

The CDR3 is made up of 17 amino acids. The germline V gene encodes CDR1 MNHEY and CDR2 SMNVEV (reference sequence). V lost 6 bases to trimming and J lost 0 bases, with 15 bases between them. With 60 Vbeta and 13 Jbeta primers, the PCR was carried out. Measured with immunoSEQ multiplex PCR; TCRdb has only the in-frame clones, and not every one. Of 250,000 to 350,000 clones in the sample, about nine tenths were seen once. The sample comprised PBMCs. The chain links TRBV27 to TRBJ2-6; unclear D gene. The sequence came from a man in his forties or fifties in good health and CMV-seropositive. The CDR3 coding sequence is TGTGCCAGCAGGAACCGGGTCGGTCCCTCTGGGGCCAACGTCCTGACTTTC. Translated: CASRNRVGPSGANVLTF.